This section outlines one TCR beta chain sequence together with its context. The data were produced by immunoSEQ multiplex PCR, yet TCRdb's version contains in-frame clones alone and is incomplete. The sample lists about 58,000 clones; 94% were seen once. CDR3 length equals 19 residues. V dropped 4 bases and J dropped 5; count of bases not matched to a gene: 16. The germline V gene has CDR1 MNHEY and CDR2 SMNVEV (reference sequence). This specimen comes from a study of control samples from healthy donors and cancer patients. The J gene is TRBJ2-2, the V gene TRBV27; 10 positions agree with TRBD2. This clonotype originated in a young man in good health. Source material: blood. CDR3 protein: CASSYQSSSSGRITGELFF. The CDR3 DNA follows: TGTGCCAGCAGTTACCAGAGTTCTTCTAGCGGGAGAATTACCGGGGAGCTGTTTTTT.